These 8 T cell receptor beta chains were sequenced from one sample in a study of cytomegalovirus exposure and HLA in healthy donors. The PCR made use of 60 Vbeta and 13 Jbeta primers. Here immunoSEQ multiplex PCR was the method, and the copy in TCRdb shows in-frame clones only, minus some. In total, the table holds 45,000 to 55,000 clones. Material: PBMCs. All receptors come from a woman aged 45 to 65 in good health and CMV-seropositive.

V is TRBV29-1 and J is TRBJ2-7; TRBD1 aligns across 8 bases. With V trimmed by 7 bases and J by 7 bases, 9 bases remained unmatched. Germline CDR1 reads SQVTM; CDR2 reads ANQGSEA. CDR3 length: 12 residues. The DNA of the CDR3 is TGCAGCGCAGAGGGACAGGCGGATGAGCAGTACTTC. Translation gives CSAEGQADEQYF.

The V call is TRBV5-1, the J call TRBJ2-7; D is unresolved. Trimming removed 2 bases from V and 5 bases from J, with 11 bases in between. Per germline, CDR1 SGHRS and CDR2 YFSETQ. This CDR3 is 13 amino acids long. In DNA, the CDR3 is TGCGCCAGCAGCTTTGGCTTTGAGGACGAGCAGTACTTC. This translates into CASSFGFEDEQYF.

J is TRBJ1-1 and V is TRBV7-2; 7 bases agree with TRBD1. With 5 bases clipped from V and 4 bases from J, the junction kept 4 bases outside the gene matches. CDR3 length: 13 amino acids. From germline, CDR1 is SGHTA and CDR2 FQGNSA. In DNA form, the CDR3 reads TGTGCCAGCAGCCAGCAGGGGGGCACTGAAGCTTTCTTT. Its protein product is CASSQQGGTEAFF.

CDR3 sequence reads: CATSRNRASGVNRYEQYF. CDR3 coding DNA: TGTGCCACCAGCAGGAATCGGGCTAGCGGGGTCAATCGCTACGAGCAGTACTTC. This chain uses TRBV15 with TRBJ2-7, with 9 bases aligning to TRBD2. Germline V gene sequence: CDR1 LNHNV, CDR2 YYDKDF (reference sequence). The junction had 15 bases not matched to a gene; V was cut back by 3 bases and J by 3 bases. The CDR3 is 18 residues long.

The chain is built from TRBV19 and TRBJ1-5, with unresolved D. The CDR3 contains 14 residues. Trimming removed 2 bases from V and 4 bases from J, with 9 bases in between. The V gene's germline CDR1 is LNHDA and CDR2 SQIVND (reference sequence). The CDR3 DNA reads as TGTGCCAGTAGTATAAGCCGGGGAAATCAGCCCCAGCATTTT. Translation gives CASSISRGNQPQHF.

On this clone itself: This same CDR3 is encoded by further DNA sequences in the sample. The CDR3 sequence is CASSLGGRAEDEQFF. The CDR3 nucleotides read TGTGCCAGCAGCTTGGGGGGCAGGGCCGAAGATGAGCAGTTCTTC. This chain uses TRBV5-4 with TRBJ2-1; a possible D gene is TRBD1 (5 bases). There are 15 residues in the CDR3. The germline V and J ends were trimmed by 0 bases and 8 bases, with 15 bases remaining between them. Germline CDR1 and CDR2: SGHNT and YYREEE (reference sequence).

The V and J genes are TRBV5-6 and TRBJ2-1; D may be TRBD2 (6 bases). Germline V gene data show CDR1 as SGHDT and CDR2 as YYEEEE. V lost 4 bases and J 5 bases, leaving 19 bases between the germline ends. This CDR3 contains 16 residues. CDR3 in DNA: TGTGCCAGCAGCCCGGAGGGTGAGGGTAGCGACAATGAGCAGTTCTTC. The encoded protein is CASSPEGEGSDNEQFF.

The chain joins TRBV4-3 to TRBJ1-2; D remains ambiguous. Looked up from germline, CDR1 is LGHNA and CDR2 is YSLEER. Trimming left V 0 bases short and J 4 bases short, with 12 bases between. This CDR3 has 15 residues. CDR3 coding DNA: TGCGCCAGCAGCCAAGAATGGAACGGGGTCTATGGCTACACCTTC. Amino acids: CASSQEWNGVYGYTF.